This TCR beta chain stems from a study of PD-L1 blockade in urothelial cancer. Study overall: Analysis of the blood was performed 3 weeks (second dose) and 6 weeks after treatment start.

Sequencing used immunoSEQ multiplex PCR; TCRdb keeps in-frame clones, though not all of them. The sample gives some 110,000 clones, 91% of which show up once; approximately 3.8% is in the top ten. V was clipped by 1 base and J by 2 bases, with 6 bases between them. The CDR3 is 13 residues long. Germline-derived CDR1 and CDR2 are SGHRS and YFSETQ. This clone was seen just once. The identical CDR3 is also encoded by other nucleotide sequences in the sample. The time point denotes: peripheral blood 6 weeks after treatment start. The number of samples from each patient was between 1 and 8, taken pretreatment and on-treatment.

The sequence derives from a man between 60 and 70 years old with urothelial cancer. This rearrangement joins TRBV5-1 to TRBJ2-5; unclear D gene. The sequenced sample was PBMCs, obtained around atezolizumab (anti-PD-L1) treatment. CDR3 DNA sequence: TGCGCCAGCAGCTTGTCTCCGCAAGAGACCCAGTACTTC. Amino acids: CASSLSPQETQYF.